The 16 T cell receptor beta chains reported below all come from one sample, sequenced in a study of CD8 T cells in ankylosing spondylitis. Overall study findings and caveats: It appeared that ankylosing spondylitis blood was characterized by a TCR beta motif of about eight highly homologous variants.

TCRdb called the 5' RACE reads again in MiXCR, with one record for every CDR3 protein. The sample includes about 800,000 distinct CDR3 sequences, over 9.5% of them seen just once. Their recognized antigens are unknown. The specimen was blood, either unsorted or a sorted T cell fraction (not recorded which). The receptor set was obtained from a male donor with ankylosing spondylitis.

This clonotype was counted between two and nine times. The chain couples TRBV5-1 to TRBJ2-7; 10 nucleotides agree with TRBD1. After removal of 0 bases from V and 6 bases from J, the junction contained 6 bases not matched to a gene. This CDR3 is 15 amino acids long. Looked up from germline, CDR1 is SGHRS and CDR2 is YFSETQ. CDR3 loop: CASSLVGQGTVEQYF. CDR3 nucleotides: TGCGCCAGCAGCTTGGTGGGACAGGGGACCGTCGAGCAGTACTTC.

This clonotype showed up just a few times. CDR3 sequence reads: CSAFLAGETQYF. In DNA, the CDR3 is TGCAGTGCTTTCTTGGCGGGAGAGACCCAGTACTTC. This chain links TRBV20-1 with TRBJ2-5; a possible D gene is TRBD2 (5 bases). The CDR3 has 12 residues. Germline CDR1 is DFQATT and CDR2 is SNEGSKA (reference sequence). Trimming shortened V by 5 bases and J by 4 bases, and 11 bases separated the two germline ends.

V gene TRBV10-3 combines with J gene TRBJ1-2; 7 bases map to TRBD1. Germline CDR1 ENHRY, CDR2 SYGVKD. V lost 6 bases to trimming and J lost 2 bases; unmatched junction nucleotides: 3. This CDR3 is 13 amino acids long. Here the CDR3 reads CAISEGQNYGYTF. For the CDR3, the DNA is TGTGCCATCAGCGAGGGACAGAACTATGGCTACACCTTC.

This clonotype was seen many times. The chain uses TRBV7-2 and TRBJ1-2; weak D call: TRBD1 (6 bases). The CDR3 extends over 14 amino acids. V was trimmed by 2 bases and J by 4 bases, leaving 11 bases between them. Looked up from germline, CDR1 is SGHTA and CDR2 is FQGNSA. The CDR3 DNA follows: TGTGCCAGCAGCTTACAGGGGAGGGCCTATGGCTACACCTTC. Encoded protein: CASSLQGRAYGYTF.

J is TRBJ2-3 and V is TRBV6-5; tentatively, D is TRBD2 (7 bases). Germline V gives CDR1 MNHEY, CDR2 SVGAGI. Trimming removed 2 bases from V and 8 bases from J, with 17 bases in between. CDR3 length equals 15 residues. The CDR3 coding sequence is TGTGCCAGCAGTTACGCCCAGAGGGGGGGCGGTACGCAGTATTTT. Protein: CASSYAQRGGGTQYF.

The chain links TRBV7-2 to TRBJ1-1; D gene unclear. From germline, CDR1 is SGHTA and CDR2 FQGNSA. This CDR3 region has 15 residues. The V and J ends lost 4 bases and 4 bases respectively, with 16 bases between them. In DNA, the CDR3 is TGTGCCAGCAGCTCCTTTCGAAGAGGCGGCACTGAAGCTTTCTTT. Protein product: CASSSFRRGGTEAFF.

The genes are TRBV5-1 and TRBJ2-3; D is unresolved. This CDR3 has 16 amino acids. Trimming stripped 1 base from V and 1 base from J, with 13 bases between. Per the germline V gene, CDR1 is SGHRS and CDR2 is YFSETQ. The CDR3 region is CASSLSSTSGTDTQYF. The CDR3 nucleotides read TGCGCCAGCAGCTTGAGTTCGACCAGTGGCACAGATACGCAGTATTTT.

This clonotype was seen only a few times. This chain connects TRBV7-2 to TRBJ2-7; the D gene could be TRBD1 or TRBD2 (5 bases each). V was pared by 4 bases and J by 2 bases, with 12 bases between. This CDR3 has 14 amino acids. Germline V lookup: CDR1 SGHTA, CDR2 FQGNSA. Here the CDR3 reads CASSSGRGTYEQYF. DNA of the CDR3: TGTGCCAGCAGCTCGGGACGGGGAACCTACGAGCAGTACTTC.

The V call is TRBV28, the J call TRBJ2-5; D remains unclear. Germline CDR1 is MDHEN and CDR2 is SYDVKM. Trimming cost V 1 base and J 2 bases, with 11 bases left between them. The CDR3 spans 15 residues. The CDR3: CASSLSGSNQETQYF. In DNA, the CDR3 is TGTGCCAGCAGTTTATCGGGCAGTAATCAAGAGACCCAGTACTTC.

In this sample, this clonotype turned up a few times. This chain joins TRBV20-1 and TRBJ1-5, with a tentative D call TRBD1 (6 bases). The CDR3 consists of 13 residues. V was cut by 7 bases and J by 15 bases, with 25 bases left in between. The germline V gene has CDR1 DFQATT and CDR2 SNEGSKA (reference sequence). CDR3 sequence reads: CSVAGGPLSPMHF. CDR3 nucleotides: TGCAGTGTGGCGGGGGGGCCCCTTTCGCCCATGCATTTT.

A few counts support this clonotype. The rearrangement uses TRBV6-1 and TRBJ2-7, with D tentatively TRBD2 (6 bases). CDR3 length: 14 residues. The germline V and J ends were trimmed by 5 bases and 0 bases, with 11 bases remaining between them. The germline V gene has CDR1 MNHNS and CDR2 SASEGT. The chain's CDR3 is CASSRTKPSYEQYF. The CDR3 nucleotides read TGTGCCAGCAGTAGGACTAAACCCTCCTACGAGCAGTACTTC.

This clonotype was counted ten times or more. The rearrangement uses TRBV29-1 and TRBJ1-1, with D unresolved. This CDR3 contains 14 residues. V was shortened by 7 bases and J by 0 bases, with 15 bases between the two germline ends. Germline CDR1 reads SQVTM; CDR2 reads ANQGSEA. The CDR3 here is CSAPGWGMNTEAFF. DNA for the CDR3: TGCAGCGCCCCGGGATGGGGAATGAACACTGAAGCTTTCTTT.

This clonotype was observed many times. J is TRBJ2-1 and V is TRBV7-9; 9 nucleotides match TRBD1. The CDR3 sequence is 15 residues long. CDR1 is SEHNR and CDR2 is FQNEAQ in the germline V gene (reference sequence). Trimming removed 5 bases from V and 7 bases from J; junction bases left unmatched: 9. CDR3 nucleotides: TGTGCCAGCAGCCGTCCGGGACAGGGTGAAAATGAGCAGTTCTTC. Residues: CASSRPGQGENEQFF.

This clonotype was counted a few times. The chain carries TRBV27 and TRBJ2-1; 7 positions match TRBD2. Trimming cost V 7 bases and J 2 bases; bases outside gene matches: 5. Germline V gene lookup returns CDR1 MNHEY and CDR2 SMNVEV (reference sequence). The CDR3 is 14 residues long. The CDR3 DNA reads as TGTGCCAGCAATAGAGCGGGAACCTACAATGAGCAGTTCTTC. It yields the protein CASNRAGTYNEQFF.

The V call is TRBV20-1, the J call TRBJ2-2; TRBD2 matches at 8 bases. The V and J ends lost 5 bases and 2 bases, in that order; junction bases with no gene match: 10. CDR1 and CDR2 (germline): DFQATT, SNEGSKA (reference sequence). The CDR3 consists of 16 residues. As DNA, the CDR3 is TGCAGTGCTTGCCCCCTTAGCGGGACTAACACCGGGGAGCTGTTTTTT. Translated: CSACPLSGTNTGELFF.

The chain employs TRBV6-5 and TRBJ2-7; 13 bases agree with TRBD2. This CDR3 has 19 residues. Trimming at V came to 1 base and at J to 5 bases, leaving 14 bases not matched to a gene. CDR1 and CDR2 (germline): MNHEY, SVGAGI. The CDR3: CASSYLPGLAGRVGNEQYF. In nucleotides, the CDR3 is TGTGCCAGCAGTTACTTACCGGGACTAGCGGGGAGAGTCGGCAACGAGCAGTACTTC.